These 23 T cell receptor beta chains originate from one sample sequenced in a study of blood T cell repertoires in COVID-19. The method was immunoSEQ multiplex PCR; TCRdb's version includes in-frame clones alone and lacks a portion of them. Of some 35,000 clones in the sample, approximately 88% were seen once. The material sequenced was peripheral blood. The receptors come from a human donor in a cohort sampled during active COVID-19.

This rearrangement joins TRBV9 to TRBJ2-7, with 10 bases aligning to TRBD1. Germline values: CDR1 SGDLS, CDR2 YYNGEE. This CDR3 region has 19 residues. The J segment lost 2 bases and the V segment lost 5 bases, leaving 19 bases of the junction unmatched. CDR3 bases: TGTGCCAGCAGTGGAAACCCTAATCCGCAGACAGGGGGCCCCTACGAGCAGTACTTC. It codes for CASSGNPNPQTGGPYEQYF.

The chain employs TRBV30 and TRBJ2-7; a weak D match, TRBD1 (5 bases). Germline values: CDR1 GTSNPN, CDR2 SVGIG (reference sequence). The CDR3 runs to 12 residues. The V gene lost 5 bases and the J gene lost 3 bases, with 11 bases spanning the gap. DNA for the CDR3: TGTGCCTGGGGACAAGACAGCTACGAGCAGTACTTC. Its translation is CAWGQDSYEQYF.

The chain couples TRBV7-2 to TRBJ1-1; 7 bases are shared with TRBD1. Germline V gives CDR1 SGHTA, CDR2 FQGNSA. After removal of 5 bases from V and 7 bases from J, the junction contained 4 bases not matched to a gene. The CDR3 is 12 residues long. CDR3 nucleotide sequence: TGTGCCAGCAGCAAGAGGACAGGTGAAGCTTTCTTT. Its translation: CASSKRTGEAFF.

The V call is TRBV20-1, the J call TRBJ2-7; 10 positions match TRBD2. The germline V gene encodes CDR1 DFQATT and CDR2 SNEGSKA (reference sequence). This CDR3 comprises 16 residues. The V and J ends lost 3 bases and 0 bases, in that order; junction bases with no gene match: 8. DNA of the CDR3: TGCAGTGCTAGTATATACTGGACTAGCGGCTCCTACGAGCAGTACTTC. Amino acid sequence: CSASIYWTSGSYEQYF.

The chain carries TRBV7-9 and TRBJ1-6; 8 bases fit TRBD1. J lost 0 bases, V lost 0 bases, and 4 bases had no gene match. Germline CDR1 is SEHNR and CDR2 is FQNEAQ (reference sequence). The CDR3 spans 18 residues. The CDR3 DNA is TGTGCCAGCAGCTTAGCAGGACAGGGTAACTCCTATAATTCACCCCTCCACTTT. This translates into CASSLAGQGNSYNSPLHF.

This clone was picked up one time. This chain uses TRBV3-1 (or the pseudogene TRBV3-2) with TRBJ2-3; 9 nucleotides agree with TRBD1. J lost 2 bases, V lost 4 bases, and 13 bases had no gene match. The CDR3 is 18 residues long. Per the germline V gene, CDR1 is LGHDT and CDR2 is YNNKEL (reference sequence). Here the CDR3 reads CASSREFRQGDPTDTQYF. The CDR3 DNA sequence: TGTGCCAGCAGCCGCGAATTCCGACAGGGGGACCCCACAGATACGCAGTATTTT.

The chain is built from TRBV3-1 (or the pseudogene TRBV3-2) and TRBJ2-1; TRBD2 matches 7 bases. Losses at the gene ends were 3 bases for V and 8 bases for J; bases not matched to a gene: 10. The CDR3 consists of 15 residues. CDR1 LGHDT and CDR2 YNNKEL come from the germline V gene (reference sequence). The CDR3 is CASSHPSGLRDEQFF. The CDR3 DNA reads as TGTGCCAGCAGCCACCCTAGCGGATTAAGGGATGAGCAGTTCTTC.

This chain links TRBV7-6 with TRBJ2-7, with a tentative D call TRBD1 (6 bases). V lost 1 base to trimming and J lost 1 base, with 11 bases between them. The CDR3 has 15 residues. In germline, CDR1 is SGHVS, CDR2 FNYEAQ. The CDR3 coding sequence is TGTGCCAGCAGCTTAGGTCAGGGGAGTTCCTACGAGCAGTACTTC. Amino acids: CASSLGQGSSYEQYF.

This clone was counted a single time. V gene TRBV28 combines with J gene TRBJ1-5; TRBD1 is a possible D gene (5 bases). Looked up from germline, CDR1 is MDHEN and CDR2 is SYDVKM. Trimming left V 5 bases short and J 6 bases short, with 14 bases between. This CDR3 has 14 residues. This CDR3 is CASSAIPGVQPQHF. CDR3 in DNA: TGTGCCAGCAGTGCAATCCCGGGGGTTCAGCCCCAGCATTTT.

The V gene is TRBV5-1, the J gene TRBJ2-1; D remains ambiguous. Germline V gene sequence: CDR1 SGHRS, CDR2 YFSETQ. V was trimmed by 1 base and J by 9 bases, leaving 14 bases between them. CDR3 length equals 14 residues. CDR3 in DNA: TGCGCCAGCAGCTTGACGTTTTCCAACAGTGAGCAGTTCTTC. Translated, it gives CASSLTFSNSEQFF.

This chain uses TRBV7-8 with TRBJ2-7, with D unclear. Germline V gene data show CDR1 as SGHVS and CDR2 as FQNEAQ. Deletions cut 2 bases from V and 5 bases from J, with 4 bases between. The CDR3 consists of 11 residues. Written as DNA, the CDR3 is TGTGCCAGCAGCTTATCGGACGAGCAGTACTTC. Its protein is CASSLSDEQYF.

CDR3 sequence (DNA): TGTGCCAGCAGCCTTCCTCCGCAGGGGATTATCTATAATTCACCCCTCCACTTT. Its protein is CASSLPPQGIIYNSPLHF. This chain uses TRBV28 with TRBJ1-6; D is possibly TRBD1 (6 bases). This CDR3 comprises 18 residues. Trimming took off 6 bases at V and 3 bases at J, with 21 bases between the two ends. The germline V gene encodes CDR1 MDHEN and CDR2 SYDVKM.

V is TRBV18 and J is TRBJ2-1; TRBD1 matches at 9 bases. Trimming at V came to 5 bases and at J to 8 bases, leaving 7 bases not matched to a gene. CDR1 and CDR2 (germline): KGHSH, LQKENI. The CDR3 totals 14 residues. CDR3 residues: CASSVQGAHDEQFF. The CDR3 DNA sequence: TGTGCCAGCTCAGTACAGGGGGCGCATGATGAGCAGTTCTTC.

The rearrangement uses TRBV19 and TRBJ2-1; 15 bases are a match to TRBD2. The CDR3 loop spans 16 amino acids. The J segment lost 7 bases and the V segment lost 5 bases, leaving 6 bases of the junction unmatched. Germline assignment: CDR1 LNHDA and CDR2 SQIVND (reference sequence). CDR3 in amino acids: CASSLGLAGGQNEQFF. For the CDR3, the DNA is TGTGCCAGTAGTCTAGGACTAGCGGGAGGGCAGAATGAGCAGTTCTTC. Full variable domain (remainder filled in from reference TRBV19 and TRBJ2-1): DGGITQSPKYLFRKEGQNVTLSCEQNLNHDAMYWYRQDPGQGLRLIYYSQIVNDFQKGDIAEGYSVSREKKESFPLTVTSAQKNPTAFYLCASSLGLAGGQNEQFFGPGTRLTVL.

This chain joins TRBV5-1 and TRBJ1-1; D call uncertain. The germline V and J ends were trimmed by 1 base and 3 bases, with 10 bases remaining between them. This CDR3 comprises 14 residues. Germline-derived CDR1 and CDR2 are SGHRS and YFSETQ. In DNA form, the CDR3 reads TGCGCCAGCAGCTTGAAGGCCGGGGACACTGAAGCTTTCTTT. Translating it yields CASSLKAGDTEAFF.

The J gene is TRBJ2-1, the V gene TRBV29-1; TRBD2 matches 7 bases. This CDR3 contains 13 residues. V shed 6 bases and J 9 bases; nucleotides not matched to a gene: 11. The germline V gene has CDR1 SQVTM and CDR2 ANQGSEA. The CDR3 reads CSVRGRAWVEQFF. DNA for the CDR3: TGCAGCGTACGAGGGAGGGCCTGGGTTGAGCAGTTCTTC.

V gene TRBV2 combines with J gene TRBJ2-1, with D possibly matching TRBD1 (6 bases). Per the germline V gene, CDR1 is SNHLY and CDR2 is FYNNEI. The CDR3 totals 14 residues. V lost 1 base and J lost 11, with 15 bases in between. The CDR3 DNA follows: TGTGCCAGCAGTGAAGGGGTGGGACAACAAAAGCAGTTCTTC. Protein: CASSEGVGQQKQFF.

The V gene is TRBV12-3 or TRBV12-4, the J gene TRBJ2-5; the match to TRBD2 covers 7 bases. The V segment lost 6 bases and the J segment 4 bases; nucleotides outside the gene matches: 5. This CDR3 has 13 amino acids. DNA of the CDR3: TGTGCCAGCAGAGGACTAGTCGCAGAGACCCAGTACTTC. Protein sequence: CASRGLVAETQYF.

This clone was seen once. The rearrangement uses TRBV12-3 or TRBV12-4 and TRBJ2-1; no firm D call. This CDR3 comprises 12 residues. V was shortened by 10 bases and J by 4 bases, with 11 bases between the two germline ends. This CDR3 is CATLAAYNEQFF. The DNA for the CDR3 is TGTGCCACCCTGGCTGCATACAATGAGCAGTTCTTC.

The V gene is TRBV5-1, the J gene TRBJ2-3; D uncertain. CDR1 is SGHRS, CDR2 YFSETQ, per germline. CDR3 size: 13 residues. V lost 4 bases to trimming and J lost 2 bases, with 8 bases between them. The CDR3 protein is CASSTQTTDTQYF. In nucleotides, the CDR3 is TGCGCCAGCAGCACACAGACCACAGATACGCAGTATTTT.

This rearrangement joins TRBV7-9 to TRBJ2-3; 11 bases map to TRBD2. Per the germline V gene, CDR1 is SEHNR and CDR2 is FQNEAQ (reference sequence). The CDR3 has 15 amino acids. The V and J ends lost 5 bases and 4 bases, in that order; junction bases with no gene match: 5. CDR3 nucleotides: TGTGCCAGCAGCCGCACTAGCGGGAGACCAGATACGCAGTATTTT. Its protein product is CASSRTSGRPDTQYF.

For the CDR3, the DNA is TGTGCCAGCAGCGGGCGACAGCAACTGAACACTGAAGCTTTCTTT. As protein: CASSGRQQLNTEAFF. This chain connects TRBV9 to TRBJ1-1, with D tentatively TRBD1 (5 bases). Trimming removed 3 bases at V and 0 bases at J, with 12 bases between. Germline CDR1 reads SGDLS; CDR2 reads YYNGEE. There are 15 residues in the CDR3.

V gene TRBV5-1 combines with J gene TRBJ1-5, with TRBD1 identical over 8 bases. V lost 4 bases, J lost 2 bases, and 2 bases stayed unmatched. The CDR3 is 14 amino acids. Germline V gene lookup returns CDR1 SGHRS and CDR2 YFSETQ. The CDR3 coding sequence is TGCGCCAGCAGCGAGACAGGGGGCAATCAGCCCCAGCATTTT. Its translation: CASSETGGNQPQHF.